This TCR beta chain was captured in a study of cytomegalovirus exposure and HLA in healthy donors. Trimming left V 0 bases short and J 6 bases short, with 9 bases between. This CDR3 is built from 14 residues. From germline, CDR1 is LNHNV and CDR2 YYDKDF (reference sequence). Both 60 Vbeta primers and 13 Jbeta primers went into the PCR. Clones were read by immunoSEQ multiplex PCR, and TCRdb kept only the in-frame ones, dropping some. The table shows under 140,000 clones, with approximately 79% occurring only once. V usage is TRBV15 and J usage is TRBJ1-5, with D uncertain. The sequence was collected from a man aged 30 to 39 in good health and CMV-seropositive. Material for sequencing was PBMCs. The CDR3 is CATSRESASQPQHF. The CDR3 DNA reads as TGTGCCACCAGCAGAGAAAGCGCCAGTCAGCCCCAGCATTTT.